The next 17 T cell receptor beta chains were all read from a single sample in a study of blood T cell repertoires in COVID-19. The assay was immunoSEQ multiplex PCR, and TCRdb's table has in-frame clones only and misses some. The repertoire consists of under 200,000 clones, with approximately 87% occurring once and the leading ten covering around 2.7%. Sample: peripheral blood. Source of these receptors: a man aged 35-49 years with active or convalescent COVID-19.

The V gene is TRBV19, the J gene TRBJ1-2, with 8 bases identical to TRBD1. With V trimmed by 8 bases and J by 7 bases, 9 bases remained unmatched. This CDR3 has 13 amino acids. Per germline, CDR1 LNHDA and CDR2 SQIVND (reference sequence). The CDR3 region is CASGPPRGLGYTF. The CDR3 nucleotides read TGTGCCAGTGGTCCTCCCAGGGGGCTTGGCTACACCTTC.

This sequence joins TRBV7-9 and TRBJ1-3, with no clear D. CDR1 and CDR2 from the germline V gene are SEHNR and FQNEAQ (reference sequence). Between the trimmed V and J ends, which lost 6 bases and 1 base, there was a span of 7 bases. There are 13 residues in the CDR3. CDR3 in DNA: TGTGCCAGCAGAATAACTTCTGGAAACACCATATATTTT. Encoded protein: CASRITSGNTIYF.

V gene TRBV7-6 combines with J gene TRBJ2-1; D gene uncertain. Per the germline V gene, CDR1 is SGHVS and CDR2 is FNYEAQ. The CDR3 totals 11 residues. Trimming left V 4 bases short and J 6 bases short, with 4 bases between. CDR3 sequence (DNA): TGTGCCAGCAGCTCCCTCAATGAGCAGTTCTTC. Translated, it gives CASSSLNEQFF.

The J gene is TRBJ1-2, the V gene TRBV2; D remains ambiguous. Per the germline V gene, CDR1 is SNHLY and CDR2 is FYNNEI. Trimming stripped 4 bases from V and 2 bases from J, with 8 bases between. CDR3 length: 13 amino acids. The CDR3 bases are TGTGCCAGCAGTGTTCGGGGAAACTATGGCTACACCTTC. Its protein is CASSVRGNYGYTF.

The CDR3 here is CASSRPQGYTNEKLFF. The CDR3 DNA is TGTGCCAGCAGCCGACCCCAGGGGTACACTAATGAAAAACTGTTTTTT. The chain links TRBV28 to TRBJ1-4; TRBD1 might be the D (6 bases). The CDR3 length is 16 residues. Germline lookup yields CDR1 MDHEN and CDR2 SYDVKM. The V gene lost 6 bases and the J gene lost 2 bases, with 16 bases spanning the gap.

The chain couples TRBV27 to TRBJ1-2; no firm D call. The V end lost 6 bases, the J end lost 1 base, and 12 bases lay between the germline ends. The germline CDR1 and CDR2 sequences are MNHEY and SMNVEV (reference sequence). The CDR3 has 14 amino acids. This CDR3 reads CASSEDYRNYGYTF. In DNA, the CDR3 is TGTGCCAGCAGCGAGGATTACCGTAACTATGGCTACACCTTC.

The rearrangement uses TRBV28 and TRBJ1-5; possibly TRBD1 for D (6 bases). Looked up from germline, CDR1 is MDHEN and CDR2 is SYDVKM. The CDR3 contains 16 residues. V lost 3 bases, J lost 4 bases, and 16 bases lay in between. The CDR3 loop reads CASSFIFGTSNQPQHF. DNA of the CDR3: TGTGCCAGCAGTTTTATCTTTGGGACAAGTAATCAGCCCCAGCATTTT.

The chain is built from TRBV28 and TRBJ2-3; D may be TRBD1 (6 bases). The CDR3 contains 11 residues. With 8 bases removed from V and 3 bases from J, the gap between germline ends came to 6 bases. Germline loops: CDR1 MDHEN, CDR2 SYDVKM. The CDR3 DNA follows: TGTGCCAGCCAGGGGACAGATACGCAGTATTTT. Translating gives CASQGTDTQYF.

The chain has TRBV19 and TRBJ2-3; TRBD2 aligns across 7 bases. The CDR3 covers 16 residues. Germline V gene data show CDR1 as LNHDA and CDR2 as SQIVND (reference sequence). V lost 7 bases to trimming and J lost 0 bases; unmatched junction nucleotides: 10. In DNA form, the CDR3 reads TGTGCCAGTAAAGTAGTGGGGGGGTACAGCACAGATACGCAGTATTTT. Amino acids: CASKVVGGYSTDTQYF.

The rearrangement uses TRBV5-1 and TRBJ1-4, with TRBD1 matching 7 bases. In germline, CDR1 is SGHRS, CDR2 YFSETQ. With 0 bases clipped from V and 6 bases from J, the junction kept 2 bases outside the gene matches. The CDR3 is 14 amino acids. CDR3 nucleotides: TGCGCCAGCAGCTTGGAGGGGGCTTATGAAAAACTGTTTTTT. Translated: CASSLEGAYEKLFF.

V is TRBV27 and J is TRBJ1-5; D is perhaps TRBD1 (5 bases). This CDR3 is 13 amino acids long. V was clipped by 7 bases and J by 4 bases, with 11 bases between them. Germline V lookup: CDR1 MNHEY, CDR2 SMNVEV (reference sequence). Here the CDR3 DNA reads TGTGCCAGCAAAGGGGAAGGAAATCAGCCCCAGCATTTT. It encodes CASKGEGNQPQHF.

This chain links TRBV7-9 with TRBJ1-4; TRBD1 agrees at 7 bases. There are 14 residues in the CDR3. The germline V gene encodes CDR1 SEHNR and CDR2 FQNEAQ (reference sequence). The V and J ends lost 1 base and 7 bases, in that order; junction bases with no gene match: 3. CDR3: CASSLGGQVEKLFF. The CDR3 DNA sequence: TGTGCCAGCAGCTTAGGCGGACAGGTTGAAAAACTGTTTTTT.

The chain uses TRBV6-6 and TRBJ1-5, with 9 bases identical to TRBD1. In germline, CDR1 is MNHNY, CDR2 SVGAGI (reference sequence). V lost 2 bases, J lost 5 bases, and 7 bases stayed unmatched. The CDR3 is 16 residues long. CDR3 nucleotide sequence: TGTGCCAGCAGTTACGCAAAACAGGGGGCGGATCAGCCCCAGCATTTT. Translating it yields CASSYAKQGADQPQHF.

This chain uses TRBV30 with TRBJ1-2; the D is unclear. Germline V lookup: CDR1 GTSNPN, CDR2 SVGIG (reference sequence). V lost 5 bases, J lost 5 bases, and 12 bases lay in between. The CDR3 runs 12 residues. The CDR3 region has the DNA TGTGCCTGGGACGCCGGAGCTTATGGCTACACCTTC. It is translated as CAWDAGAYGYTF.

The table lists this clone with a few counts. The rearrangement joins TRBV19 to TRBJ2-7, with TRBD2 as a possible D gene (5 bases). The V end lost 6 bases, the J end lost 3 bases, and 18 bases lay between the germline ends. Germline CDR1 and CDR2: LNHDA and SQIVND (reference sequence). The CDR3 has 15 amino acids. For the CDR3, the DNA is TGTGCCAGTAGCTGGGCGGTTTACGGACTCTACGAGCAGTACTTC. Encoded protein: CASSWAVYGLYEQYF.

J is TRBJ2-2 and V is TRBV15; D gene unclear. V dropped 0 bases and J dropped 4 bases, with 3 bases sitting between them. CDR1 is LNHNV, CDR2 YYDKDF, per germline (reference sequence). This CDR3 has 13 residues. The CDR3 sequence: CATSRDITGELFF. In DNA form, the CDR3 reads TGTGCCACCAGCAGAGATATCACCGGGGAGCTGTTTTTT.

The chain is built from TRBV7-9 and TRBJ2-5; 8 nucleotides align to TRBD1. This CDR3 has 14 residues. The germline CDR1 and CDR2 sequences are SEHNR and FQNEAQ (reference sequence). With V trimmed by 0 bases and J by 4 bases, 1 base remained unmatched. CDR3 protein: CASSLARGPETQYF. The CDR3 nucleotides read TGTGCCAGCAGCTTAGCCAGGGGGCCAGAGACCCAGTACTTC.